Here is one TCR beta chain with its context. This clonotype was recorded many times. It has no known antigen specificity. Base qualities were left out, and no much larger clone turns up one base away. The sample originates from a study of CD8 T cells in ankylosing spondylitis (dated by TCRdb to between 2016 and 2019). For the wider study: The study profiled T cell receptor beta repertoires in healthy donors and ankylosing spondylitis patients to find disease-linked TCR variants. Peripheral blood samples were taken, and synovial fluid was additionally collected from ankylosing spondylitis patients. The full study cohort was made up of about 25 ankylosing spondylitis patients and about a hundred healthy donors. The paper as a whole reports these results and caveats: Blood from ankylosing spondylitis patients appeared to be characterized by a TCR beta motif composed of eight highly homologous amino acid variants. The disease-linked clones were reported as significantly enriched in matched synovial fluid samples from ankylosing spondylitis patients. Some motif variants had previously been reported in the synovial fluid and blood of reactive arthritis patients, which suggests shared mechanisms of disease initiation. A CD8+ phenotype was shown by the disease-linked clones, which were found at relatively low frequencies in peripheral blood.

At the junction V is shortened by 4 bases and J by 1 base, with 8 bases in between. Including the terminal cysteine and phenylalanine, the CDR3 comprises 14 residues. The entry retains the CDR3 DNA only, 42 bases that are in frame from base 1. In the germline V gene (reference sequence), CDR1 corresponds to SGHAT and CDR2 to FQDESV. The sequencer listed for this sample is Illumina HiSeq 2500. Quantitative 5'-RACE with molecular barcodes was the method used to prepare the TCR beta libraries. Per the source publication's procedure: To identify disease-linked TCR variants, a new computational method was used, one built on a probabilistic model of VDJ rearrangement. TCRdb reran the public reads through fastp at Q25 and MiXCR, keeping productive beta chains. Duplicate CDR3 protein sequences are folded into a single record with the most common DNA and genes. TCRdb, rather than the study authors, made the V and J calls. The sample contains 450,000 to 550,000 distinct CDR3 sequences, approximately 5% of them found a single time. Of the sample, 3% to 4% is held by the ten largest clones.

Sequencing was done on a sample of blood, either unsorted or a sorted T cell fraction (not recorded which). This sequence originates from a male donor with ankylosing spondylitis. The chain uses TRBV11-1 and TRBJ2-4; the D region possibly corresponds to TRBD2 (5 bases align). The CDR3: CASSSGVAKNIQYF. The bases are TGTGCCAGCAGCTCCGGGGTTGCCAAAAACATTCAGTACTTC.